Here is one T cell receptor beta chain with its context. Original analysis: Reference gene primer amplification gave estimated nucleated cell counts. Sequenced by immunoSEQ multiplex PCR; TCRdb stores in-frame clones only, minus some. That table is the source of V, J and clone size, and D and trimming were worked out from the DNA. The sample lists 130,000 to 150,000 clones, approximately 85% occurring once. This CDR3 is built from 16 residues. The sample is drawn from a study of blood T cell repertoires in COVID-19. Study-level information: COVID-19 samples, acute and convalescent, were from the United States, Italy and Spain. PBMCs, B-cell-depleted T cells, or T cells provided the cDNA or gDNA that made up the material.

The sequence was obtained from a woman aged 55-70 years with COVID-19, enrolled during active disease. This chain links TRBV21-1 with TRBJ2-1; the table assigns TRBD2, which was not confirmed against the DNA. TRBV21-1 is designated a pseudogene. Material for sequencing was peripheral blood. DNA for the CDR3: TGTGCCAGCAGCAATCCGGGACTGCCTGAGGAGGTTCAGAGTTTCTTC. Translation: CASSNPGLPEEVQSFF.